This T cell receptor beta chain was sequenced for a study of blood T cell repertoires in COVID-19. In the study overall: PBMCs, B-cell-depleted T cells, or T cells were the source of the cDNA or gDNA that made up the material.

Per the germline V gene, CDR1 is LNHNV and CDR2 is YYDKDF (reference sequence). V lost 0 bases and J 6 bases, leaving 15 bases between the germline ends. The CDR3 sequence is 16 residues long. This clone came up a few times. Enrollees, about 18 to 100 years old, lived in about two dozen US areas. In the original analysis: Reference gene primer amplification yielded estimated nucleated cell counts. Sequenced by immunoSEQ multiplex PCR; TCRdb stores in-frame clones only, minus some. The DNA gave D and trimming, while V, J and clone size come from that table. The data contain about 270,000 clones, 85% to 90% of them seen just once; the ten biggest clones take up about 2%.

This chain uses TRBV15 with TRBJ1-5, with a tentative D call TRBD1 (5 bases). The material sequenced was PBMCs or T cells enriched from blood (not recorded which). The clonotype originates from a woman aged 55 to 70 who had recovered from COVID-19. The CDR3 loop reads CATSRDKGKGSQPQHF. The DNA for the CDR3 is TGTGCCACCAGCAGAGATAAGGGGAAAGGCTCTCAGCCCCAGCATTTT.